The clone carrying this T cell receptor (beta chain) occurred a few times. No antigen is known for it. The data belong to a study of T cells in Graves' hyperthyroidism and ophthalmopathy. Across the study: At initial diagnosis, before any treatment had begun, peripheral blood was obtained.

Diagnoses rested on clinical symptoms, serum thyroxine and TRAb, thyroid ultrasound and orbital computed tomography. Study outcomes and limitations: With a median lead of 6.5 months before onset, the model predicted ophthalmopathy.

The CDR3 regions of TCR beta were amplified from RNA transcripts. HTBI primers were used for first-round RT-PCR of the TCR CDR3. TCRdb analysed the multiplex PCR reads with MiXCR anew, one entry per CDR3 protein. Of around 480,000 distinct CDR3 sequences listed, around an eighth are singletons. From germline, CDR1 is SGHRS and CDR2 YFSETQ. V shed 4 bases and J 7 bases; nucleotides not matched to a gene: 8. CDR3 length: 15 amino acids. The chain employs TRBV5-1 and TRBJ1-4; TRBD1 agrees at 9 bases. The clonotype was recovered from a woman aged 18-30 years with Graves' hyperthyroidism. Sequences were obtained from blood. CDR3 in DNA: TGCGCCAGCAGCCCGGACAGGGGCGAAAGTGAAAAACTGTTTTTT. It encodes CASSPDRGESEKLFF. The full variable domain, completed using reference TRBV5-1 and TRBJ1-4, is KAGVTQTPRYLIKTRGQQVTLSCSPISGHRSVSWYQQTPGQGLQFLFEYFSETQRNKGNFPGRFSGRQFSNSRSEMNVSTLELGDSALYLCASSPDRGESEKLFFGSGTQLSVL.